Shown below are 6 T cell receptor beta chains from a single sample sequenced in a study of blood T cell repertoires in COVID-19. Sequenced by immunoSEQ multiplex PCR; TCRdb stores in-frame clones only, minus some. The sample holds 85,000 to 120,000 clones, around 90% seen once. Sequencing was performed on peripheral blood. The source of these receptors is a man aged 18 to 29 with acute or convalescent COVID-19.

This clone was found once. V usage is TRBV11-2 and J usage is TRBJ1-2, with unresolved D. CDR3 length equals 15 residues. CDR1 is SGHAT and CDR2 is FQNNGV in the germline V gene. V lost 6 bases, J lost 4 bases, and 18 bases lay in between. As DNA, the CDR3 is TGTGCCAGCAGACCGTTGAGCGGGGTCGGCTATGGCTACACCTTC. As protein: CASRPLSGVGYGYTF.

As for this clone: Compared with germline, one end of the junction differs, possibly owing to a read error. The V and J genes are TRBV5-1 and TRBJ1-4; D is ambiguous. Germline V gene lookup returns CDR1 SGHRS and CDR2 YFSETQ. The CDR3 runs 15 residues. The CDR3 is CASGLMEATNEKLFF. CDR3 in DNA: TGCGCCAGCGGCTTAATGGAGGCAACTAATGAAAAACTGTTTTTT.

The V and J genes are TRBV5-1 and TRBJ1-1; 10 positions agree with TRBD1. V lost 0 bases, J lost 1 base, and 3 bases stayed unmatched. CDR1 is SGHRS, CDR2 YFSETQ, per germline. The CDR3 runs 16 residues. CDR3 in amino acids: CASSLGRDRGNTEAFF. DNA for the CDR3: TGCGCCAGCAGCTTGGGCCGGGACAGGGGGAACACTGAAGCTTTCTTT. The entire variable domain, with the rest obtained from reference TRBV5-1 and TRBJ1-1, is as follows: KAGVTQTPRYLIKTRGQQVTLSCSPISGHRSVSWYQQTPGQGLQFLFEYFSETQRNKGNFPGRFSGRQFSNSRSEMNVSTLELGDSALYLCASSLGRDRGNTEAFFGQGTRLTVV.

The rearrangement links TRBV9 to TRBJ2-2; weak D call: TRBD1 (5 bases). CDR1 is SGDLS, CDR2 YYNGEE, per germline. The CDR3 loop spans 15 amino acids. V lost 1 base and J lost 4, with 11 bases in between. For the CDR3, the DNA is TGTGCCAGCAGCGTACCTCAGGACATCACCGGGGAGCTGTTTTTT. This sequence encodes CASSVPQDITGELFF.

V gene TRBV10-2 combines with J gene TRBJ2-7; maybe TRBD1 (5 bases). Germline CDR1 is WSHSY and CDR2 is SAAADI. The CDR3 loop spans 14 amino acids. The V end was cut by 0 bases, the J end by 6 bases, with 12 bases between. The CDR3 coding sequence is TGCGCCAGCAGTGAGTCAGGGGAACTTGCCGAGCAGTACTTC. Translated: CASSESGELAEQYF.

The rearrangement uses TRBV2 and TRBJ2-3; a weak D match, TRBD1 (5 bases). The CDR3 is made up of 14 amino acids. CDR1 is SNHLY, CDR2 FYNNEI, per germline. Trimming left V 8 bases short and J 1 base short, with 13 bases between. The CDR3: CASLQGAGTDTQYF. CDR3 sequence (DNA): TGTGCCAGCTTACAAGGGGCGGGCACAGATACGCAGTATTTT.